The 20 T cell receptor beta chains in this list originate from one sample, sequenced in a study of T cells in pancreatic ductal adenocarcinoma. Method: immunoSEQ multiplex PCR; TCRdb's copy keeps in-frame clones and lacks some. The sample has 8,500 to 9,500 clones, around 66% seen once. Selected pancreatic ductal adenocarcinoma patients had undergone surgery without neoadjuvant therapy. Sequenced: pancreatic tumor tissue. The receptor set was obtained from a human donor with pancreatic ductal adenocarcinoma.

CDR3 region: CASSERGLVAGGIEQFF. The CDR3 DNA sequence: TGTGCCAGCAGTGAAAGGGGTTTGGTAGCGGGAGGAATTGAGCAGTTCTTC. The V gene is TRBV2, the J gene TRBJ2-1; TRBD2 aligns across 10 bases. This CDR3 contains 17 residues. V shed 2 bases, J shed 9 bases, and the junction held 13 bases outside the gene matches. The germline CDR1 and CDR2 sequences are SNHLY and FYNNEI.

This clone is deemed medium-sized. This chain links TRBV5-1 with TRBJ2-5; D perhaps matches TRBD2 (6 bases). V was cut by 4 bases and J by 0 bases, with 13 bases left in between. This CDR3 is 15 amino acids long. CDR1 is SGHRS, CDR2 YFSETQ, per germline. DNA of the CDR3: TGCGCCAGCAGCCCGGGACTGACGTACCAAGAGACCCAGTACTTC. Translated, it gives CASSPGLTYQETQYF.

This clone was observed a handful of times. The chain links TRBV7-2 to TRBJ1-1; a possible D gene is TRBD1 (5 bases). CDR3 size: 16 residues. Germline V gene lookup returns CDR1 SGHTA and CDR2 FQGNSA. Deletions cut 5 bases from V and 6 bases from J, with 22 bases between. CDR3 amino acids: CASSPGRARAASEAFF. CDR3 DNA sequence: TGTGCCAGCAGCCCAGGGAGGGCCAGGGCAGCGTCTGAAGCTTTCTTT.

There are a few counts of this clone. CDR3 loop: CATHSFEAFF. CDR3 DNA sequence: TGTGCCACCCACAGCTTCGAAGCTTTCTTT. The chain recombines TRBV28 with TRBJ1-1; no definite D call. Trimming stripped 10 bases from V and 8 bases from J, with 11 bases between. Looked up from germline, CDR1 is MDHEN and CDR2 is SYDVKM. There are 10 residues in the CDR3.

This chain connects TRBV7-2 to TRBJ1-6; 7 nucleotides match TRBD1. Germline CDR1 and CDR2: SGHTA and FQGNSA. V shed 5 bases and J 9 bases; nucleotides not matched to a gene: 7. This CDR3 comprises 14 residues. For the CDR3, the DNA is TGTGCCAGCAGCACCGGGACAGTTGTTTCACCCCTCCACTTT. This gives the protein CASSTGTVVSPLHF.

This chain joins TRBV28 and TRBJ1-2, with a possible D match to TRBD1 (6 bases). This CDR3 is built from 15 residues. Germline V gene lookup returns CDR1 MDHEN and CDR2 SYDVKM. The ends were cut back, 2 bases at V and 1 base at J, with 11 bases in the middle. This CDR3 reads CASSLGGQFNYGYTF. The CDR3 DNA reads as TGTGCCAGCAGTTTAGGGGGGCAGTTTAACTATGGCTACACCTTC.

This clone has a handful of counts. Different DNA sequences within this sample yield the same CDR3. The gene calls are TRBV5-6 and TRBJ2-5, with 7 bases identical to TRBD1. Per germline, CDR1 SGHDT and CDR2 YYEEEE. The ends lost 4 bases at V and 5 bases at J; junction bases unmatched: 8. The CDR3 covers 14 residues. CDR3 sequence (DNA): TGTGCCAGCAGCGAGTACAGGGGATGGGAGACCCAGTACTTC. Its translation is CASSEYRGWETQYF.

The chain employs TRBV15 and TRBJ1-1; D remains ambiguous. Germline CDR1 and CDR2: LNHNV and YYDKDF (reference sequence). The CDR3 covers 12 residues. V lost 3 bases and J lost 5, with 7 bases in between. Here the CDR3 reads CATSSLRTEAFF. As DNA, the CDR3 is TGTGCCACCAGCAGCTTAAGAACTGAAGCTTTCTTT.

V and J are TRBV5-1 and TRBJ1-6, with TRBD1 matching 12 bases. CDR3 length: 16 amino acids. The V and J ends lost 4 bases and 10 bases, in that order; junction bases with no gene match: 9. The V gene's germline CDR1 is SGHRS and CDR2 YFSETQ. CDR3 sequence (DNA): TGCGCCAGCAGCCCGGGACAGGGGGCGCAAAGCTCACCCCTCCACTTT. Residues: CASSPGQGAQSSPLHF.

The rearrangement joins TRBV9 to TRBJ2-1; TRBD1 matches at 9 bases. The CDR3 length is 15 residues. Per germline, CDR1 SGDLS and CDR2 YYNGEE. V shed 4 bases, J shed 2 bases, and the junction held 4 bases outside the gene matches. This CDR3 is CASSPRQGAYNEQFF. In nucleotides, the CDR3 is TGTGCCAGCAGCCCCCGACAGGGGGCCTACAATGAGCAGTTCTTC.

The genes are TRBV6-1 and TRBJ1-4, with D unresolved. Germline lookup yields CDR1 MNHNS and CDR2 SASEGT. This CDR3 spans 14 amino acids. The V and J ends lost 7 bases and 4 bases respectively, with 13 bases between them. The CDR3 region is CASTVGGDNEKLFF. The DNA of the CDR3 is TGTGCCAGCACGGTGGGCGGAGATAATGAAAAACTGTTTTTT.

V and J are TRBV4-3 and TRBJ2-1; D not certain. The CDR3 loop spans 14 amino acids. V shed 6 bases and J shed 0 bases, with 9 bases lying between them. The V gene's germline CDR1 is LGHNA and CDR2 YSLEER. The CDR3 nucleotides are TGCGCCAGCAGTAACCGGAGCTCCTACAATGAGCAGTTCTTC. This sequence encodes CASSNRSSYNEQFF.

This clone has just a few counts. The rearrangement joins TRBV5-1 to TRBJ2-1; TRBD2 matches at 11 bases. V lost 1 base, J lost 8 bases, and 11 bases stayed unmatched. The CDR3 runs 17 residues. In germline, CDR1 is SGHRS, CDR2 YFSETQ. The CDR3 DNA sequence: TGCGCCAGCAGCTTGAACATACTAGCGGGAGTCGTTGATGAGCAGTTCTTC. Its translation: CASSLNILAGVVDEQFF.

Relative to its sample, this clone is medium-sized. This rearrangement joins TRBV18 to TRBJ1-2; 7 bases match TRBD1. V shed 2 bases and J 4 bases; nucleotides not matched to a gene: 7. Looked up from germline, CDR1 is KGHSH and CDR2 is LQKENI. CDR3 length: 15 residues. The CDR3 DNA reads as TGTGCCAGCTCACCATCAACAGGGGTAATCTATGGCTACACCTTC. Translation: CASSPSTGVIYGYTF.

V gene TRBV18 combines with J gene TRBJ1-4; a possible D gene is TRBD1 (5 bases). CDR3 size: 14 residues. Per germline, CDR1 KGHSH and CDR2 LQKENI. V dropped 3 bases and J dropped 8 bases, with 13 bases sitting between them. The CDR3 DNA reads TGTGCCAGCTCACCGATCCGGGGCGGAGAAAAACTGTTTTTT. This encodes CASSPIRGGEKLFF.

Remarks on this clone: One end of the junction does not line up with germline, which may come from a read error. This chain joins TRBV4-1 and TRBJ2-1; D uncertain. From germline, CDR1 is MGHRA and CDR2 YSYEKL. The CDR3 runs to 11 residues. CDR3 bases: TGTGCCAGCAGCTTCACGTATGAGCAGTTCTTC. Protein sequence: CASSFTYEQFF.

This clone was picked up a small number of times. V gene TRBV6-4 combines with J gene TRBJ2-6; 8 bases are shared with TRBD2. There are 17 residues in the CDR3. V shed 0 bases and J 3 bases; nucleotides not matched to a gene: 4. Germline V gene data show CDR1 as MRHNA and CDR2 as SNTAGT. The CDR3 loop is CASSDSWRGDGANVLTF. In DNA form, the CDR3 reads TGTGCCAGCAGTGACTCGTGGCGGGGGGATGGGGCCAACGTCCTGACTTTC.

The V call is TRBV15, the J call TRBJ1-2; 9 bases fit TRBD1. Germline V CDR1 and CDR2: LNHNV, YYDKDF (reference sequence). V lost 0 bases and J lost 8; bases outside the gene matches: 7. The CDR3 has 15 residues. In nucleotides, the CDR3 is TGTGCCACCAGCAGAGAGGCGGGACAGGGCTGGGGCTACACCTTC. Protein sequence: CATSREAGQGWGYTF. Full variable domain (missing parts from reference TRBV15 and TRBJ1-2): DAMVIQNPRYQVTQFGKPVTLSCSQTLNHNVMYWYQQKSSQAPKLLFHYYDKDFNNEADTPDNFQSRRPNTSFCFLDIRSPGLGDTAMYLCATSREAGQGWGYTFGSGTRLTVV.

This chain links TRBV5-1 with TRBJ2-7; 9 bases fit TRBD2. Looked up from germline, CDR1 is SGHRS and CDR2 is YFSETQ. J gave up 0 bases and V 4 bases, and 8 bases lay outside the gene matches. There are 16 residues in the CDR3. The CDR3 sequence is CASSRDGGGASYEQYF. CDR3 DNA: TGCGCCAGCAGCCGGGACGGCGGGGGGGCCTCCTACGAGCAGTACTTC.

The chain joins TRBV2 to TRBJ2-1; TRBD2 matches 9 bases. V trimming: 2 bases; J trimming: 8 bases; junction bases outside the gene matches: 4. The CDR3 has 14 residues. Germline CDR1 reads SNHLY; CDR2 reads FYNNEI. CDR3 bases: TGTGCCAGCAGTGAACTAGCGGGAAAGGATGAGCAGTTCTTC. Translated: CASSELAGKDEQFF.